The 7 T cell receptor beta chains given below trace back to one sample, sequenced in a study of human T cells and chemical hapten exposure. A single record per CDR3 protein comes from TCRdb applying MiXCR to the RACE reads. The sample records around 100,000 distinct CDR3 sequences, 9.5% to 12% being singletons. Specified time point: patch test 1, 2 weeks after DPC sensitization. Described treatment: therapeutic diphenylcyclopropenone sensitization with weekly scalp DPC. The specimen comprised whole blood, sampled in connection with sensitization to the hapten diphenylcyclopropenone (DPC). All receptors derive from a woman aged 40 to 55 with alopecia areata. Some clones in this sample may be carry-over from other donors' samples.

Comments on this clonotype: A junction end diverges from the germline sequence, so it may reflect a read error. The CDR3: CASSLAGVTDTQYF. CDR3 bases: TGTGCCAGCAGCCTAGCGGGGGTAACAGATACGCAGTATTTT. This chain connects TRBV7-8 to TRBJ2-3; 10 nucleotides agree with TRBD2. The CDR3 sequence is 14 residues long. Germline V CDR1 and CDR2: SGHVS, FQNEAQ.

V and J are TRBV7-9 and TRBJ2-1; the D is unclear. Looked up from germline, CDR1 is SEHNR and CDR2 is FQNEAQ (reference sequence). The CDR3 covers 12 residues. Trimming pared 2 bases from V and 10 bases from J, leaving 9 bases between. The CDR3 sequence is CASSLSISEQFF. CDR3 nucleotide sequence: TGTGCCAGCAGCTTATCAATATCCGAGCAGTTCTTC.

This clonotype showed up many times. This chain joins TRBV19 and TRBJ1-5; 7 bases are shared with TRBD1. Germline values: CDR1 LNHDA, CDR2 SQIVND (reference sequence). V gave up 4 bases and J gave up 5 bases; unmatched junction bases: 5. The CDR3 loop spans 14 amino acids. The CDR3 reads CASSTGQVHQPQHF. The CDR3 coding sequence is TGTGCCAGTAGTACTGGACAGGTTCATCAGCCCCAGCATTTT.

The chain uses TRBV14 and TRBJ2-1; no definite D call. The CDR3 contains 14 residues. V was clipped by 0 bases and J by 3 bases, with 6 bases between them. The germline gives CDR1 SGHDN, CDR2 FVKESK. CDR3 coding DNA: TGTGCCAGCAGCCAAGACACCTTCTACAATGAGCAGTTCTTC. Residues: CASSQDTFYNEQFF.

This chain connects TRBV10-3 to TRBJ2-7; weak D call: TRBD1 (6 bases). The CDR3 sequence is 16 residues long. Germline assignment: CDR1 ENHRY and CDR2 SYGVKD. The ends were cut back, 10 bases at V and 0 bases at J, with 22 bases in the middle. The CDR3 DNA is TGTGCCACCCGAAAAGGGCAGGGACAAAGCTCCTACGAGCAGTACTTC. Protein product: CATRKGQGQSSYEQYF.

This clonotype was recorded many times. The chain recombines TRBV28 with TRBJ2-5; D unclear. V was pared by 5 bases and J by 5 bases, with 6 bases between. The CDR3 sequence is 11 residues long. CDR1 and CDR2 from the germline V gene are MDHEN and SYDVKM. CDR3: CASSPRETQYF. CDR3 bases: TGTGCCAGCAGTCCTCGGGAGACCCAGTACTTC.

The sample holds a few counts of this clonotype. The chain uses TRBV5-1 and TRBJ1-1; 7 bases map to TRBD1. The germline V gene has CDR1 SGHRS and CDR2 YFSETQ. V shed 4 bases, J shed 1 base, and the junction held 10 bases outside the gene matches. This CDR3 contains 16 residues. The CDR3 reads CASSLRPGGANTEAFF. CDR3 coding DNA: TGCGCCAGCAGCCTCCGGCCAGGGGGGGCGAACACTGAAGCTTTCTTT.